This TCR beta chain was obtained from a study of T cells in women clearing cervical HPV infection. Study-wide results and limits: CIN3+ cases had significantly higher TCR repertoire richness than controls, but evenness did not differ.

Points on this clone: The target antigen is unknown. The sequenced fragment ends 3 residues before the CDR3 boundary, so the rest is inferred from the germline J gene. Other DNA sequences in the same sample also yield this CDR3.

The table came from immunoSEQ multiplex PCR; TCRdb's copy has only in-frame clones and leaves some out. The sample table includes about 20,000 clones. Trimming took off 2 bases at V and 0 bases at J, with 11 bases between the two ends. Germline-derived CDR1 and CDR2 are KGHSH and LQKENI. The CDR3 has 16 residues. Sequencing was done on a sample of blood buffy coat. The chain uses TRBV18 and TRBJ1-3; D is unclear. This sequence was found in a woman aged 18-70 years with a cervical HPV16 infection that either progressed to CIN3+ or cleared (not recorded which). CDR3 DNA (partial): TGTGCCAGCTCACCAAGACTGGTGAACTCTGGAAACACC. This encodes CASSPRLVNSGNT. The whole CDR3 region reads CASSPRLVNSGNTIYF.